Listed below are T cell receptor beta chains from one sample, sequenced in a study of vaccination and CD4 T cells after COVID-19. MiXCR, applied by TCRdb to the PCR reads, yields one record per CDR3 protein. The repertoire holds around 15,000 distinct CDR3 sequences, with 48% as singletons. Their antigens are not known. The specimen comprised CD4+ T cells from blood, cultured in vitro, sampled before SARS-CoV-2 vaccination. Receptors were obtained from a human donor who had recovered from COVID-19. The CDR3 runs from the conserved cysteine through the conserved F or W. Each record gives: J gene, D gene, clone size, V gene, CDR3 protein, CDR3 DNA. The D gene is left open where the match is weak. Expanded clones get a size class; other rows say once, few or many, or leave the size out.

TRBJ2-3 | TRBD2 | few | TRBV20-1 | CSATKILADTQYF | TGCAGTGCTACTAAAATACTAGCGGATACGCAGTATTTT
TRBJ1-1 | - | few | TRBV6-2/TRBV6-3 | CASSYSYRTANTEAFF | TGTGCCAGCAGTTACTCGTACCGGACGGCGAACACTGAAGCTTTCTTT
TRBJ1-1 | - | medium-sized | TRBV30 | CAWTPPGQNTEAFF | TGTGCCTGGACCCCCCCCGGGCAGAACACTGAAGCTTTCTTT
TRBJ1-2 | TRBD1 | - | TRBV6-1 | CASSRQGRGYTF | TGTGCCAGCAGTAGACAGGGCCGCGGCTACACCTTC
TRBJ1-5 | TRBD1 | medium-sized | TRBV6-1 | CASSGTDNQPQHF | TGTGCCAGCAGCGGGACAGACAATCAGCCCCAGCATTTT
TRBJ1-1 | - | few | TRBV6-2/TRBV6-3 | CASSYLSGRNTEAFF | TGTGCCAGCAGTTACTTATCTGGGAGAAACACTGAAGCTTTCTTT
TRBJ2-2 | TRBD2 | - | TRBV5-4 | CASSDWTSGNTGELFF | TGTGCCAGCAGCGATTGGACTAGCGGGAACACCGGGGAGCTGTTTTTT
TRBJ1-5 | TRBD1 | - | TRBV6-1 | CASSEGGQGADPQHF | TGTGCCAGCAGTGAAGGGGGACAGGGGGCGGATCCCCAGCATTTT
TRBJ2-7 | TRBD2 | few | TRBV6-1 | CASSEAPEGGSYEQYF | TGTGCCAGCAGTGAAGCGCCAGAGGGAGGGTCCTACGAGCAGTACTTC
TRBJ2-1 | TRBD2 | - | TRBV27 | CASKFVAGEIFDYNEQFF | TGTGCCAGCAAATTTGTGGCGGGAGAGATTTTTGACTACAATGAGCAGTTCTTC
TRBJ1-5 | - | few | TRBV5-5 | CASNSGINQPQHF | TGTGCCAGCAACTCCGGGATCAATCAGCCCCAGCATTTT
TRBJ2-5 | - | - | TRBV20-1 | CSAPHPGGVQETQYF | TGCAGTGCGCCACACCCCGGAGGGGTCCAAGAGACCCAGTACTTC
TRBJ2-7 | - | few | TRBV30 | CAWSFSYEQYF | TGTGCCTGGAGTTTTTCGTACGAGCAGTACTTC
TRBJ2-7 | - | - | TRBV19 | CASSNRDGAYEQYF | TGTGCCAGTAGTAACCGGGACGGGGCCTACGAGCAGTACTTC
TRBJ2-7 | - | - | TRBV2 | CASRMTYEQYF | TGTGCCAGCAGGATGACCTACGAGCAGTACTTC
TRBJ2-1 | - | few | TRBV29-1 | CSVGSRGAVNEQFF | TGCAGCGTTGGTTCCAGGGGCGCGGTAAATGAGCAGTTCTTC
TRBJ2-2 | - | few | TRBV25-1 | CASSGGGTGELFF | TGTGCCAGCAGTGGGGGAGGCACCGGGGAGCTGTTTTTT
TRBJ2-7 | - | - | TRBV28 | CATQETYEQYF | TGTGCCACCCAGGAGACCTACGAGCAGTACTTC
TRBJ2-1 | - | few | TRBV6-5 | CASSYSIAKYNEQFF | TGTGCCAGCAGTTACTCGATTGCTAAATACAATGAGCAGTTCTTC
TRBJ1-1 | - | - | TRBV10-3 | CAITNSWAEAFF | TGTGCCATCACCAATAGTTGGGCCGAAGCTTTCTTT
TRBJ1-1 | - | - | TRBV19 | CASSIRPGQGANTEAFF | TGTGCCAGTAGTATACGCCCCGGCCAGGGCGCGAACACTGAAGCTTTCTTT
TRBJ2-3 | - | - | TRBV2 | CASSWGTDTQYF | TGTGCCAGCTCTTGGGGCACAGATACGCAGTATTTT
TRBJ2-3 | - | - | TRBV5-1 | CASSLGVETEFTQYF | TGCGCCAGCAGCTTGGGCGTAGAGACAGAATTTACGCAGTATTTT
TRBJ1-2 | TRBD1 | few | TRBV5-1 | CASSSTGTGDGYTF | TGCGCCAGCAGCTCGACCGGGACAGGGGATGGCTACACCTTC
TRBJ1-6 | TRBD1 | - | TRBV5-1 | CASSHGTDNSPLHF | TGCGCCAGCAGCCACGGGACAGATAATTCACCCCTCCACTTT
TRBJ2-1 | TRBD2 | - | TRBV12-3/TRBV12-4 | CASRVLAGGNEQFF | TGTGCCAGCAGGGTACTAGCGGGAGGCAATGAGCAGTTCTTC
TRBJ1-2 | - | - | TRBV6-1 | CASSRTRDGYTF | TGTGCCAGCAGTCGGACACGTGATGGCTACACCTTC
TRBJ2-7 | - | - | TRBV7-2 | CASSFSSSDEQYF | TGTGCCAGCAGCTTCAGTTCTTCGGACGAGCAGTACTTC
TRBJ2-7 | TRBD1 | - | TRBV28 | CASTRDSSYEQYF | TGTGCCAGCACCCGGGACAGCTCCTACGAGCAGTACTTC
TRBJ1-1 | - | - | TRBV20-1 | CSARDSAGLRGTEAFF | TGCAGTGCTAGAGATTCGGCGGGGTTGCGGGGCACTGAAGCTTTCTTT
TRBJ1-1 | - | - | TRBV7-9 | CASSLQGLGAVAEAFF | TGTGCCAGCAGCTTACAGGGGCTCGGGGCAGTAGCTGAAGCTTTCTTT
TRBJ2-1 | TRBD1 | - | TRBV15 | CATSQGSGQYNEQFF | TGTGCCACCAGCCAAGGGTCGGGACAGTACAATGAGCAGTTCTTC
TRBJ2-7 | - | - | TRBV7-9 | CASSSQGGIGNEQYF | TGTGCCAGCAGCTCGCAGGGGGGAATTGGCAACGAGCAGTACTTC
TRBJ1-1 | - | - | TRBV7-9 | CASSPTMSRAFF | TGTGCCAGCAGCCCCACAATGTCAAGGGCTTTCTTT
TRBJ2-1 | - | once | TRBV3-1 | CASSLWDNEQFF | TGTGCCAGCAGTCTTTGGGACAATGAGCAGTTCTTC
TRBJ1-6 | - | few | TRBV7-9 | CASSSQVAAPLHF | TGTGCCAGCAGCTCACAGGTGGCTGCACCCCTCCACTTT
TRBJ2-3 | TRBD2 | few | TRBV4-1 | CASSQLAGWGTDTQYF | TGCGCCAGCAGCCAGTTAGCGGGATGGGGCACAGATACGCAGTATTTT
TRBJ2-3 | TRBD1 | few | TRBV25-1 | CASSENNRGCPDTQYF | TGTGCCAGCAGTGAAAATAACAGGGGATGTCCAGATACGCAGTATTTT
TRBJ1-2 | TRBD1 | few | TRBV4-2 | CASSQDQGGFYGYTF | TGTGCCAGCAGCCAAGATCAGGGGGGCTTCTATGGCTACACCTTC
TRBJ2-3 | TRBD2 | few | TRBV15 | CATSRDIAGVETDTQYF | TGTGCCACCAGCAGAGATATAGCGGGAGTGGAAACAGATACGCAGTATTTT
TRBJ2-7 | - | - | TRBV24-1 | CATSDRPGFEQYF | TGTGCCACCAGTGATCGGCCAGGGTTCGAGCAGTACTTC
TRBJ2-3 | TRBD1 | - | TRBV18 | CASSRLQGKADTQYF | TGTGCCAGCTCACGTTTACAGGGGAAGGCAGATACGCAGTATTTT
TRBJ1-1 | - | - | TRBV10-3 | CAISGELGSTEAFF | TGTGCCATCAGTGGTGAGCTGGGAAGCACTGAAGCTTTCTTT
TRBJ2-5 | - | few | TRBV4-1 | CASSHRPAEETQYF | TGCGCCAGCAGCCATAGGCCCGCCGAAGAGACCCAGTACTTC
TRBJ1-5 | - | - | TRBV28 | CASSPAPGGGNQPQHF | TGTGCCAGCAGTCCCGCGCCGGGGGGGGGCAATCAGCCCCAGCATTTT
TRBJ1-4 | TRBD1 | few | TRBV7-6 | CASSPGGQLFF | TGTGCCAGCAGCCCAGGGGGACAACTGTTTTTT
TRBJ1-5 | - | few | TRBV6-1 | CASSGGQHSNQPQHF | TGTGCCAGCAGCGGCGGACAGCATAGCAATCAGCCCCAGCATTTT
TRBJ1-1 | - | - | TRBV27 | CASRQGGTEAFF | TGTGCCAGCAGGCAGGGTGGTACTGAAGCTTTCTTT
TRBJ1-3 | - | few | TRBV7-8 | CASSLGPEVDTIYF | TGTGCCAGCAGCTTAGGTCCGGAGGTGGACACCATATATTTT
TRBJ2-1 | TRBD2 | - | TRBV27 | CASTRTSGNGNEQFF | TGTGCCAGCACCCGGACTAGCGGGAATGGGAATGAGCAGTTCTTC